This T cell receptor beta chain was captured in a study of T cell responses to AZD1222 COVID-19 vaccine. The V and J ends lost 4 bases and 7 bases, in that order; junction bases with no gene match: 10. Germline assignment: CDR1 MNHEY and CDR2 SMNVEV (reference sequence). The CDR3 length is 15 residues. Remarks on this clone: Its antigen remains unknown.

Study-wide findings and caveats: Possibly, clonal diversity was underestimated; donors were largely white British and included more females. Every sample of the repertoires postdated the peak T cell response. Vaccine-related CD4 TCRs covered spike, predominating at 160-218 and 743-854. Epitopes outside B.1.351 and B.1.1.7 mutated regions reportedly drew nearly half of spike TCRs.

Sequencing was performed with immunoSEQ multiplex PCR; in TCRdb, only in-frame clones are kept and a portion is missing. This sample has 120,000 to 150,000 clones, with 85% to 95% found just once. Sequencing was performed on peripheral blood, taken on day 0 of MenACWY control vaccination. The receptor's source is an adult in good health. This rearrangement joins TRBV27 to TRBJ1-1, with 9 bases matching TRBD1. CDR3 protein: CASSSLGQGKYEAFF. CDR3 coding DNA: TGTGCCAGCAGTTCTCTTGGACAGGGGAAATATGAAGCTTTCTTT.